Presented here are 20 T cell receptor beta chains from one specimen sequenced in a study of OX40 agonist ivuxolimab in advanced cancers. TCRdb's copy holds only in-frame clones and misses some; the assay was immunoSEQ multiplex PCR. This table holds about 68,000 clones, about nine tenths found once. The source material was CD4+ or CD8+ T cells sorted from blood, sampled in a trial of the OX40 agonist ivuxolimab. All receptors come from an adult with an advanced solid tumor such as melanoma, head and neck, liver or kidney cancer.

In DNA form, the CDR3 reads TGTGCCAGCAGCGGCTTAAAGGGCACAGGGGGTAACCACACCTTC. Translation: CASSGLKGTGGNHTF. The J gene is TRBJ1-2, the V gene TRBV11-2; 8 positions match TRBD1. The CDR3 spans 15 residues. Germline CDR1 is SGHAT and CDR2 is FQNNGV. The ends lost 5 bases at V and 12 bases at J; junction bases unmatched: 17.

The chain links TRBV9 to TRBJ2-5, with 7 bases lining up with TRBD2. Germline CDR1 SGDLS, CDR2 YYNGEE. J lost 3 bases, V lost 7 bases, and 15 bases had no gene match. This CDR3 has 16 residues. The CDR3 region is CASSGTPGTTKETQYF. The DNA of the CDR3 is TGTGCCAGCTCCGGGACCCCCGGGACTACGAAAGAGACCCAGTACTTC.

The J gene is TRBJ2-6, the V gene TRBV30, with TRBD2 identical over 9 bases. The CDR3 runs to 21 residues. In germline, CDR1 is GTSNPN, CDR2 SVGIG (reference sequence). Unmatched junction bases numbered 15, after V lost 0 bases and J lost 0 bases. CDR3 bases: TGTGCCTGGAGTGTACCCACAGTAGCGGGAGACCACAGCTCTGGGGCCAACGTCCTGACTTTC. Translation gives CAWSVPTVAGDHSSGANVLTF.

The chain employs TRBV11-2 and TRBJ2-7, with 10 bases identical to TRBD1. Losses at the gene ends were 5 bases for V and 3 bases for J; bases not matched to a gene: 7. Germline V gene sequence: CDR1 SGHAT, CDR2 FQNNGV. The CDR3 contains 15 residues. The CDR3, as DNA: TGTGCCAGCAGCATCAGGACAGGGGGATTCTACGAGCAGTACTTC. Its protein product is CASSIRTGGFYEQYF.

The V gene is TRBV5-6, the J gene TRBJ1-1, with unresolved D. This CDR3 spans 16 amino acids. CDR1 and CDR2 from the germline V gene are SGHDT and YYEEEE. The V gene lost 4 bases and the J gene lost 3 bases, with 19 bases spanning the gap. The CDR3 protein is CASSPLPGGGHTEAFF. The CDR3 bases are TGTGCCAGCAGCCCTCTGCCAGGCGGCGGTCACACTGAAGCTTTCTTT.

This chain links TRBV28 with TRBJ2-7; unclear D gene. The CDR3 covers 16 residues. Trimming removed 3 bases at V and 4 bases at J, with 19 bases between. CDR1 is MDHEN and CDR2 is SYDVKM in the germline V gene. The CDR3 bases are TGTGCCAGCAGTTTGGCTCGGACCCGAAGTAAGTACGAGCAGTACTTC. Residues: CASSLARTRSKYEQYF. Looking up the rest from reference TRBV28 and TRBJ2-7 gives the full variable domain: DVKVTQSSRYLVKRTGEKVFLECVQDMDHENMFWYRQDPGLGLRLIYFSYDVKMKEKGDIPEGYSVSREKKERFSLILESASTNQTSMYLCASSLARTRSKYEQYFGPGTRLTVT.

The rearrangement uses TRBV7-3 and TRBJ1-6; 7 positions match TRBD1. The CDR3 runs to 14 residues. In germline, CDR1 is SGHTA, CDR2 FQGTGA. The trim removed 2 bases at V and 10 bases at J, leaving 5 bases unmatched. The CDR3 here is CASSLLQGSSPLHF. As DNA, the CDR3 is TGTGCCAGCAGCTTATTACAGGGGAGCTCACCCCTCCACTTT.

The J gene is TRBJ1-5, the V gene TRBV7-9, with 7 bases identical to TRBD1. The germline V gene encodes CDR1 SEHNR and CDR2 FQNEAQ (reference sequence). The CDR3 runs 17 residues. The V segment lost 4 bases and the J segment 0 bases; nucleotides outside the gene matches: 9. The CDR3, as DNA: TGTGCCAGCAGCTCAACACAGGGGCCCAATAGCAATCAGCCCCAGCATTTT. This encodes CASSSTQGPNSNQPQHF.

This chain connects TRBV19 to TRBJ1-5, with TRBD1 matching 9 bases. Per the germline V gene, CDR1 is LNHDA and CDR2 is SQIVND (reference sequence). Trimming removed 7 bases from V and 4 bases from J; junction bases left unmatched: 14. CDR3 length: 17 residues. The CDR3 here is CASTNTGDRAGNQPQHF. Written as DNA, the CDR3 is TGTGCCAGTACCAATACCGGGGACAGGGCGGGAAATCAGCCCCAGCATTTT.

This clone came up once. The V gene is TRBV15, the J gene TRBJ2-2; D unresolved. The germline V and J ends were trimmed by 1 base and 3 bases, with 3 bases remaining between them. The CDR3 contains 13 residues. The V gene's germline CDR1 is LNHNV and CDR2 YYDKDF (reference sequence). The CDR3 region is CATSRGDTGELFF. DNA for the CDR3: TGTGCCACCAGCAGAGGGGACACCGGGGAGCTGTTTTTT.

The rearrangement uses TRBV5-1 and TRBJ2-7; possibly TRBD1 for D (6 bases). Germline V gene lookup returns CDR1 SGHRS and CDR2 YFSETQ. This CDR3 is built from 14 residues. Trimming took 1 base from V and 0 from J, leaving 8 bases between them. The CDR3 DNA follows: TGCGCCAGCAGCTTGACAGGGCCCTCCTACGAGCAGTACTTC. This sequence encodes CASSLTGPSYEQYF. Using reference TRBV5-1 and TRBJ2-7 for the parts outside the CDR3, the full variable domain is KAGVTQTPRYLIKTRGQQVTLSCSPISGHRSVSWYQQTPGQGLQFLFEYFSETQRNKGNFPGRFSGRQFSNSRSEMNVSTLELGDSALYLCASSLTGPSYEQYFGPGTRLTVT.

Comment on this clone: One end of the junction varies from germline; a read error may be responsible. The chain employs TRBV19 and TRBJ2-7; 10 bases line up with TRBD2. Germline CDR1 and CDR2: LNHDA and SQIVND (reference sequence). This CDR3 has 13 amino acids. The CDR3 DNA reads as TGTGCCAGTAGTCCCCCCCAGGGACTAGCGTTAACATTC. Translating it yields CASSPPQGLALTF.

This chain links TRBV25-1 with TRBJ2-7; D tentatively reads TRBD1 or TRBD2 (6 bases each). This CDR3 is 15 amino acids long. Germline CDR1 is MGHDK and CDR2 is SYGVNS. Trimming left V 2 bases short and J 4 bases short, with 15 bases between. CDR3 sequence reads: CASSELGQGRYEQYF. In DNA form, the CDR3 reads TGTGCCAGCAGTGAACTTGGGCAGGGGAGGTACGAGCAGTACTTC.

In regard to this clone: Relative to the germline gene, one junction end is altered; a read error may explain this. This chain links TRBV28 with TRBJ1-6, with D possibly TRBD1 on 5 matching bases. The CDR3 extends over 11 amino acids. The V gene's germline CDR1 is MDHEN and CDR2 SYDVKM. DNA for the CDR3: TGTGCCAGCAGTTCCGAGACAGTCCCCGCTTGG. It translates to CASSSETVPAW.

The chain joins TRBV7-9 to TRBJ1-1; D might be TRBD1 (5 bases). Trimming left V 6 bases short and J 1 base short, with 9 bases between. The germline CDR1 and CDR2 sequences are SEHNR and FQNEAQ (reference sequence). CDR3 size: 13 residues. As DNA, the CDR3 is TGTGCCAGCAGGGCGACAGCGAACACTGAAGCTTTCTTT. It yields the protein CASRATANTEAFF.

The chain joins TRBV20-1 to TRBJ2-7; D unclear. V dropped 6 bases and J dropped 6 bases, with 9 bases sitting between them. Germline V gene data show CDR1 as DFQATT and CDR2 as SNEGSKA (reference sequence). This CDR3 has 10 residues. The chain's CDR3 is CSAESSEQYF. The CDR3 DNA sequence: TGCAGTGCCGAGAGTAGCGAGCAGTACTTC.

The chain is built from TRBV11-2 and TRBJ2-5; D is perhaps TRBD2 (5 bases). This CDR3 has 13 amino acids. CDR1 and CDR2 from the germline V gene are SGHAT and FQNNGV. Trimming cost V 8 bases and J 5 bases, with 15 bases left between them. The CDR3: CASRHSGNETQYF. The CDR3, as DNA: TGTGCCAGCCGACACAGCGGAAATGAGACCCAGTACTTC.

The chain couples TRBV30 to TRBJ1-4; D unresolved. The CDR3 is made up of 15 amino acids. V dropped 4 bases and J dropped 6 bases, with 18 bases sitting between them. In germline, CDR1 is GTSNPN, CDR2 SVGIG (reference sequence). Here the CDR3 DNA reads TGTGCCTGGAAAAAACCGGGCCTATGGTATGAAAAACTGTTTTTT. Its translation is CAWKKPGLWYEKLFF.

The chain has TRBV11-2 and TRBJ2-7; D possibly corresponds to TRBD1 (5 bases). Trimming pared 6 bases from V and 2 bases from J, leaving 17 bases between. Germline CDR1 and CDR2: SGHAT and FQNNGV. The CDR3 has 15 residues. Here the CDR3 DNA reads TGTGCCAGCAGTACACTGGGGCAGCCGCCCTACGAGCAGTACTTC. Translation: CASSTLGQPPYEQYF.

This clone was seen only a few times. The V and J genes are TRBV5-4 and TRBJ1-1; a weak D match, TRBD1 (6 bases). Looked up from germline, CDR1 is SGHNT and CDR2 is YYREEE (reference sequence). Trimming shortened V by 5 bases and J by 1 base, and 9 bases separated the two germline ends. There are 13 residues in the CDR3. CDR3 sequence: CASRQQGNTEAFF. The CDR3 region has the DNA TGTGCCAGCAGGCAACAGGGGAACACTGAAGCTTTCTTT.